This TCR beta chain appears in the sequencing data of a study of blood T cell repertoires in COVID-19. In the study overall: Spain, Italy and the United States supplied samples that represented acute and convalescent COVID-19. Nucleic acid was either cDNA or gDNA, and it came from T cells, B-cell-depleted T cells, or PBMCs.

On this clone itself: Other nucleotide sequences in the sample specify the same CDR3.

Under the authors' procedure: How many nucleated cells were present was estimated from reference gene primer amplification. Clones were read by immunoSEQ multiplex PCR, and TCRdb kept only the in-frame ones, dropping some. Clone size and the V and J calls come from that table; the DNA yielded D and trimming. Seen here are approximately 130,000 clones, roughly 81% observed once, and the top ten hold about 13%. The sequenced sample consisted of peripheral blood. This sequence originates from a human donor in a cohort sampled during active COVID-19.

The CDR3 sequence: CASSLGDRGQPQHF. The CDR3 DNA sequence: TGCGCCAGCAGCTTGGGGGACAGGGGGCAGCCCCAGCATTTT. V and J are TRBV5-1 and TRBJ1-5; TRBD1 agrees at 11 bases. CDR1 is SGHRS and CDR2 is YFSETQ in the germline V gene. J lost 7 bases, V lost 0 bases, and 0 bases had no gene match. The CDR3 loop spans 14 amino acids. Full variable domain (rest looked up from reference TRBV5-1 and TRBJ1-5): KAGVTQTPRYLIKTRGQQVTLSCSPISGHRSVSWYQQTPGQGLQFLFEYFSETQRNKGNFPGRFSGRQFSNSRSEMNVSTLELGDSALYLCASSLGDRGQPQHFGDGTRLSIL.